These T cell receptor beta chains were read from a single sample in a study of T cell repertoires in cytomegalovirus infection. TCRdb recomputed calls from the reads with MiXCR, one row per CDR3 protein. Of some 320,000 distinct CDR3 sequences in the sample, approximately 9.5% were seen once. Sample: PBMCs. Every receptor here comes from a human donor in good health (CMV status not recorded). Some clones in this sample may be carry-over from other donors' samples. Each CDR3 is given with its conserved first and last residue. Fields, in order: CDR3 protein, V gene, J gene, CDR3 length.

CDR3aa: CASTSPDGANSPLHF
v_gene: TRBV12-3/TRBV12-4
j_gene: TRBJ1-6
len: 15

CDR3aa: CASSLEDPGSGANVLTF
v_gene: TRBV28
j_gene: TRBJ2-6
len: 17

CDR3aa: CASSLADRDGETQYF
v_gene: TRBV7-2
j_gene: TRBJ2-5
len: 15

CDR3aa: CATNAGGLRDKNYEQYF
v_gene: TRBV15
j_gene: TRBJ2-7
len: 17

CDR3aa: CASSLDFGELFF
v_gene: TRBV4-3
j_gene: TRBJ2-2
len: 12

CDR3aa: CASSLTGTWGTEAFF
v_gene: TRBV9
j_gene: TRBJ1-1
len: 15

CDR3aa: CSARGGRAYNEQFF
v_gene: TRBV20-1
j_gene: TRBJ2-1
len: 14

CDR3aa: CATLLETQYF
v_gene: TRBV6-6
j_gene: TRBJ2-5
len: 10

CDR3aa: CASRPGTGGYGYTF
v_gene: TRBV2
j_gene: TRBJ1-2
len: 14

CDR3aa: CASSSGTNTRSQPQHF
v_gene: TRBV7-2
j_gene: TRBJ1-5
len: 16

CDR3aa: CAISEFTSGRYEQYF
v_gene: TRBV10-3
j_gene: TRBJ2-7
len: 15

CDR3aa: CASTQTGNTEAFF
v_gene: TRBV7-9
j_gene: TRBJ1-1
len: 13

CDR3aa: CASSATITGGYTF
v_gene: TRBV7-3
j_gene: TRBJ1-2
len: 13

CDR3aa: CASSLRAGDEQFF
v_gene: TRBV6-2/TRBV6-3
j_gene: TRBJ2-1
len: 13

CDR3aa: CASSQDGTAPDTQYF
v_gene: TRBV4-2
j_gene: TRBJ2-3
len: 15

CDR3aa: CASSLWGASNNSPLHF
v_gene: TRBV27
j_gene: TRBJ1-6
len: 16

CDR3aa: CASTEGTVNTEAFF
v_gene: TRBV6-6
j_gene: TRBJ1-1
len: 14

CDR3aa: CASSFDRQTYKNIQYF
v_gene: TRBV27
j_gene: TRBJ2-4
len: 16

CDR3aa: CANGDSNQPQHF
v_gene: TRBV6-6
j_gene: TRBJ1-5
len: 12

CDR3aa: CASSLMDIGNSPLHF
v_gene: TRBV12-3/TRBV12-4
j_gene: TRBJ1-6
len: 15

CDR3aa: CASSRQTAGLAAFHEQFF
v_gene: TRBV18
j_gene: TRBJ2-1
len: 18

CDR3aa: CASSLAQAAWLYEQYF
v_gene: TRBV7-2
j_gene: TRBJ2-7
len: 16

CDR3aa: CASSLVKISSYEQYF
v_gene: TRBV11-2
j_gene: TRBJ2-7
len: 15

CDR3aa: CASSNRNTGELFF
v_gene: TRBV7-9
j_gene: TRBJ2-2
len: 13

CDR3aa: CASSPGNCEQYF
v_gene: TRBV6-6
j_gene: TRBJ2-7
len: 12

CDR3aa: CASTPGLSTDTQYF
v_gene: TRBV7-2
j_gene: TRBJ2-3
len: 14